These T cell receptor beta chains were read from a single sample in a study of naive and memory T cell subsets. TCRdb used MiXCR to reprocess the UMI-ligation and nested PCR reads, holding one entry per CDR3 protein. The profile shows about 150,000 distinct CDR3 sequences, 20% to 25% of them singletons. The sample taken for sequencing was naive CD4+ T cells from blood. The receptors stem from a human donor in good health. Each CDR3 is given with its conserved first and last residue. D genes are given only for firm matches. Expanded clones are given a class, and other clones once, few, many or no size at all.

abundance,v_gene,j_gene,d_gene,len,CDR3nt,CDR3aa
few,TRBV30,TRBJ1-2,TRBD1,14,TGTGCCTGGAGTGTAGACAGGGGAAACTATGGCTACACCTTC,CAWSVDRGNYGYTF
once,TRBV5-1,TRBJ2-5,TRBD1,15,TGCGCCAGCAGCTTAGGATCACAGGGGCTAGAGACCCAGTACTTC,CASSLGSQGLETQYF
few,TRBV20-1,TRBJ2-6,NA,15,TGCAGTGCTGGGTCCGCAGACTCTGGGGCCAACGTCCTGACTTTC,CSAGSADSGANVLTF
few,TRBV7-9,TRBJ2-7,NA,13,TGTGCCAGCAGCTTAGTAGCGCAAGGCGAGCAGTACTTC,CASSLVAQGEQYF
many,TRBV12-3/TRBV12-4,TRBJ2-1,NA,12,TGTGCCAGCAGCTTGTCGGGGAATGAGCAGTTCTTC,CASSLSGNEQFF
NA,TRBV20-1,TRBJ2-7,NA,13,TGCAGTGCTAGAATGGGGGCGAACTACGAGCAGTACTTC,CSARMGANYEQYF
few,TRBV20-1,TRBJ2-5,NA,14,TGCAGTGCCATCGACGGGTCTTGGCAAGAGACCCAGTACTTC,CSAIDGSWQETQYF
NA,TRBV19,TRBJ2-1,TRBD1,14,TGTGCCAGCAGACAGGGCGGGCCCTACAATGAGCAGTTCTTC,CASRQGGPYNEQFF
few,TRBV7-9,TRBJ2-4,NA,15,TGTGCCAGCAGTTCGGACGACCACGGAAAAAACATTCAGTACTTC,CASSSDDHGKNIQYF
NA,TRBV12-3/TRBV12-4,TRBJ2-1,TRBD2,13,TGTGCCAGCAACTCAGCGGGAGTCGATGAGCAGTTCTTC,CASNSAGVDEQFF
NA,TRBV12-3/TRBV12-4,TRBJ1-2,TRBD1,13,TGTGCCAGCAGTCGGGACAGGAACTATGGCTACACCTTC,CASSRDRNYGYTF
NA,TRBV20-1,TRBJ1-1,NA,12,TGCAGTGCTGTACCTAAGAACACTGAAGCTTTCTTT,CSAVPKNTEAFF
NA,TRBV5-1,TRBJ2-1,TRBD2,17,TGCGCCAGCAGCGGCCCCGGCGGGAGGGCCCTCAGCAATGAGCAGTTCTTC,CASSGPGGRALSNEQFF
few,TRBV30,TRBJ2-1,TRBD1,15,TGTGCCTGGAGTGTACTGGGGACAGGGGTCGGTGAGCAGTTCTTC,CAWSVLGTGVGEQFF
NA,TRBV25-1,TRBJ2-4,NA,15,TGTGCCAGCAGTGAGCCGGGATCTTTGGGAGACATTCAGTACTTC,CASSEPGSLGDIQYF
NA,TRBV27,TRBJ1-6,TRBD1,15,TGTGCCAGCAGTGCACACAGGGGGAAAAATTCACCCCTCCACTTT,CASSAHRGKNSPLHF
NA,TRBV7-2,TRBJ2-7,TRBD2,16,TGTGCCAGCAGCACGATTACTAGCGGCAATGGCTACGAGCAGTACTTC,CASSTITSGNGYEQYF
few,TRBV7-9,TRBJ2-5,TRBD2,15,TGTGCCAGCAGTCGCCTAGCGGGAGCGTCGGAGACCCAGTACTTC,CASSRLAGASETQYF
few,TRBV29-1,TRBJ1-2,NA,10,TGCAGCTGCGGAGAGTCGGGCTACACCTTC,CSCGESGYTF
NA,TRBV9,TRBJ2-6,TRBD1,16,TGTGCCAGCAGCATCAGGACAGGGACTGGGGCCAACGTCCTGACTTTC,CASSIRTGTGANVLTF
few,TRBV5-6,TRBJ1-4,NA,14,TGTGCCAGCAGCTCCGGACAGCAAAATGAAAAACTGTTTTTT,CASSSGQQNEKLFF
NA,TRBV7-9,TRBJ2-4,TRBD1,14,TGTGCCAGCAGCTTGGGACAGGGAAAAAACATTCAGTACTTC,CASSLGQGKNIQYF
few,TRBV24-1,TRBJ2-1,NA,15,TGTGCCACCAGTGTTGGACAGCCAGGCGGCCATGAGCAGTTCTTC,CATSVGQPGGHEQFF
NA,TRBV20-1,TRBJ2-6,TRBD2,16,TGCAGTGCGCCGGGAGGAGAGAGCTCTGGGGCCAACGTCCTGACTTTC,CSAPGGESSGANVLTF
few,TRBV12-3/TRBV12-4,TRBJ2-7,NA,14,TGTGCCAGCAGTTCCACAGGGCGCTCCTACGAGCAGTACTTC,CASSSTGRSYEQYF
NA,TRBV7-9,TRBJ2-1,NA,20,TGTGCCAGCAGCTTAGCAGGGGGACGAAGGGGGAGCCCCTACTACAATGAGCAGTTCTTC,CASSLAGGRRGSPYYNEQFF
NA,TRBV12-3/TRBV12-4,TRBJ2-1,NA,17,TGTGCCAGCAGTTTTTTAACTAGCCCTAGCTCCTACAATGAGCAGTTCTTC,CASSFLTSPSSYNEQFF
NA,TRBV29-1,TRBJ2-4,TRBD1,13,TGCAGCGTTGATGGACAGGGGAATCACATTCAGTACTTC,CSVDGQGNHIQYF
few,TRBV2,TRBJ1-6,NA,16,TGTGCCAGCAGTGTTTCAAGGGACCTACTTCATTCACCCCTCCACTTT,CASSVSRDLLHSPLHF
few,TRBV4-2,TRBJ2-3,NA,15,TGTGCCAGCAGCCTGGGGGTTGAGAGCACAGATACGCAGTATTTT,CASSLGVESTDTQYF
few,TRBV20-1,TRBJ2-5,TRBD2,14,TGCAGTGCTAGTCCGGGAGGGCCCCGAGAGACCCAGTACTTC,CSASPGGPRETQYF
many,TRBV9,TRBJ2-1,NA,13,TGTGCCAGCAGCGCGGAATCTAGCGTAAGATTGTTCTTC,CASSAESSVRLFF
NA,TRBV5-1,TRBJ2-3,TRBD2,17,TGCGCCAGCAGCTCAGGACTAGCGGGAGGGCCGCCAGATACGCAGTATTTT,CASSSGLAGGPPDTQYF
few,TRBV6-6,TRBJ1-4,TRBD1,14,TGTGCCAGCAGAGAACAGGGGGCGGAGGAAAAACTGTTTTTT,CASREQGAEEKLFF
NA,TRBV19,TRBJ1-2,NA,14,TGTGCCAGTAGTCAACAGGCAGCTAACTATGGCTACACCTTC,CASSQQAANYGYTF
few,TRBV29-1,TRBJ1-1,NA,10,TGCAGCGTTGGTGGACTTGAAGCTTTCTTT,CSVGGLEAFF
many,TRBV12-3/TRBV12-4,TRBJ2-7,NA,15,TGTGCCAGCAGTTTCGGCGGAAGCTTTACCTACGAGCAGTACTTC,CASSFGGSFTYEQYF
NA,TRBV6-6,TRBJ1-5,NA,13,TGTGCCAGCAGTTTCATCCAGAATCAGCCCCAGCATTTT,CASSFIQNQPQHF
few,TRBV9,TRBJ2-7,TRBD2,13,TGTGCCAGCAGCGTGGGGACTAGCGTCGAGCAGTACTTC,CASSVGTSVEQYF
few,TRBV12-3/TRBV12-4,TRBJ1-5,NA,14,TGTGCCAGCAGTTTGTCAGGGGTCAATCAGCCCCAGCATTTT,CASSLSGVNQPQHF
many,TRBV29-1,TRBJ1-4,TRBD1,15,TGCAGCGTTGAAGTTTCAGGGGGAACTAATGAAAAACTGTTTTTT,CSVEVSGGTNEKLFF
NA,TRBV6-5,TRBJ2-5,NA,13,TGTGCCAGCAGTTACTCCGGCGGGTGGACCCAGTACTTC,CASSYSGGWTQYF
NA,TRBV6-5,TRBJ2-2,NA,16,TGTGCCAGCAGTTACCCCCCCGGGGTTAGCACCGGGGAGCTGTTTTTT,CASSYPPGVSTGELFF
NA,TRBV5-1,TRBJ2-1,NA,11,TGCGCCAGCAGCCGTTCCAATGAGCAGTTCTTC,CASSRSNEQFF